Sequencing of this TCR beta chain was carried out in a study of early T cells in non-severe SARS-CoV-2 infection. Attachment of unique molecular identifiers was made to individual cDNA molecules. TCRdb reanalysed the 5' RACE reads using MiXCR and keeps one entry per CDR3 protein. The sample includes some 89,000 distinct CDR3 sequences, 11% seen only once; the top ten take approximately 4.5%. The receptor was derived from an adult who was a healthcare worker with PCR-confirmed SARS-CoV-2 infection or an uninfected control (not recorded which). This sample comprised whole blood, obtained at baseline.

The CDR3 region is CASSMSDYNEQFF. As DNA, the CDR3 is TGCGCCAGCAGCATGTCCGACTACAATGAGCAGTTCTTC. This rearrangement joins TRBV5-1 to TRBJ2-1, with D unresolved. There are 13 residues in the CDR3. CDR1 SGHRS and CDR2 YFSETQ come from the germline V gene. The V end was cut by 4 bases, the J end by 3 bases, with 8 bases between.